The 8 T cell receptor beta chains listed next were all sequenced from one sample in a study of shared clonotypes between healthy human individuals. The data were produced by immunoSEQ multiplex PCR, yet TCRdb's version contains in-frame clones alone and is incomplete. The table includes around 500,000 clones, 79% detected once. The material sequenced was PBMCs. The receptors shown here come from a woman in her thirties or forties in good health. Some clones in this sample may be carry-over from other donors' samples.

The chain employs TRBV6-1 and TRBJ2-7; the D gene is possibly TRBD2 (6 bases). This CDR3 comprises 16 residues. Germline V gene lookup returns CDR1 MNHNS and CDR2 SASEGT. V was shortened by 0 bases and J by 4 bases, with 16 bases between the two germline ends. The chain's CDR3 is CASSEAGGTFYYEQYF. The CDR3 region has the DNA TGTGCCAGCAGTGAAGCGGGTGGGACTTTCTATTACGAGCAGTACTTC.

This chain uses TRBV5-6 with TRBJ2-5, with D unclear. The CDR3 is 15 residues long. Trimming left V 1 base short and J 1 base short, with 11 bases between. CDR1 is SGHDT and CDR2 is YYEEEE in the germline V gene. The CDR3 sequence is CASSLIGAAQETQYF. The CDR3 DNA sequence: TGTGCCAGCAGCTTGATCGGAGCAGCCCAAGAGACCCAGTACTTC.

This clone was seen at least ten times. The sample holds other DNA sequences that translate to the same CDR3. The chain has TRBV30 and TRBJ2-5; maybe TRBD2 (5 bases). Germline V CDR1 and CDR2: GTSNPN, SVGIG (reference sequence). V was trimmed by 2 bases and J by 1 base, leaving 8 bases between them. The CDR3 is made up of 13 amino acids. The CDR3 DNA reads TGTGCCTGGAGTTATAGCGCCCAAGAGACCCAGTACTTC. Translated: CAWSYSAQETQYF.

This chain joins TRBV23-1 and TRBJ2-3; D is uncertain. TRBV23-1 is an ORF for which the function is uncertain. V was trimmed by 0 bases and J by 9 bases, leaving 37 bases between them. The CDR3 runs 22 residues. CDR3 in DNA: TGCGCCAGCAGTCAATCAGGGATCACGGATACCCGCAAACTTGAAGATAGATGGACGCAGTATTTT. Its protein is CASSQSGITDTRKLEDRWTQYF.

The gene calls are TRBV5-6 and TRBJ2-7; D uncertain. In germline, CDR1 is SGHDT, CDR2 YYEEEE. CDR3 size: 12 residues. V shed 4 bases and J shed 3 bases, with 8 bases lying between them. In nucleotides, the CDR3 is TGTGCCAGCAGCCGTGGGTTCTACGAGCAGTACTTC. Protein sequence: CASSRGFYEQYF.

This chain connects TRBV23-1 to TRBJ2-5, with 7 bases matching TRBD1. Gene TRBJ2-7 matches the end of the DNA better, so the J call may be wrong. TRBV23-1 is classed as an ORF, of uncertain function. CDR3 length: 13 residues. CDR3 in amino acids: CASSHTGAYEQYF. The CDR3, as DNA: TGCGCCAGCAGTCATACAGGGGCCTACGAGCAGTACTTC.

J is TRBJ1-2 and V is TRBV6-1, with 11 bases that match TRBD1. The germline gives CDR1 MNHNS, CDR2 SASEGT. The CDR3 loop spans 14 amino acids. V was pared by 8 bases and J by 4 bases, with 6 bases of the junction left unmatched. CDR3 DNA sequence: TGTGCCAGCGAGAGGACAGGGGGCGTCTATGGCTACACCTTC. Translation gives CASERTGGVYGYTF.

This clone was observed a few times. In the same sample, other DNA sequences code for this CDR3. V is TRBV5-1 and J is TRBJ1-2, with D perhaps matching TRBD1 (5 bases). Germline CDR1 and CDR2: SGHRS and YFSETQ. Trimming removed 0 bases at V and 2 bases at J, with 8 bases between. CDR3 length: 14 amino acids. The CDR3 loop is CASSLGQGNYGYTF. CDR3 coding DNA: TGCGCCAGCAGCTTGGGTCAGGGCAACTATGGCTACACCTTC.